The source of this TCR beta chain is a study of shared clonotypes between healthy human individuals. Overall study: CD4 naive cells filled three plates per donor, CD4 memory three, CD8 naive two and CD8 memory one.

The V and J ends lost 5 bases and 7 bases, in that order; junction bases with no gene match: 10. The CDR3 length is 16 residues. Germline V gene lookup returns CDR1 SGHAT and CDR2 FQNNGV. Replicate sorted-subset PCRs were loaded with around 220 ng DNA, about 28,000 T cell genomes. Profiled with immunoSEQ multiplex PCR; TCRdb holds only in-frame clones, not every one. The table includes 1.6 million or so clones, approximately 96% detected once. The sequence was obtained from a man younger than 40 in good health. The chain combines TRBV11-2 with TRBJ2-1; 11 bases line up with TRBD2. Source material: naive CD4+ T cells sorted from blood. The subset denotes: CD45RA+ positively selected. This CDR3 is CASSRVSGRAGNEQFF. CDR3 DNA sequence: TGTGCCAGCAGCCGCGTTAGCGGGAGGGCCGGTAATGAGCAGTTCTTC.